The 21 T cell receptor beta chains below all came from one sample that was sequenced in a study of CD8 T cells in Susac syndrome. Random hexamers primed reverse transcription of about 0.45 to 1 ug RNA. From the immunoSEQ multiplex PCR reads, TCRdb called clonotypes with MiXCR, one entry per CDR3 protein. The sample carries more than 80,000 distinct CDR3 sequences, approximately 94% recorded once. The material sequenced was CD8+ T cells from PBMCs. The receptors were gathered from a human donor with Susac syndrome.

The chain is built from TRBV4-1 and TRBJ1-1; no clear D gene. This CDR3 contains 12 residues. V lost 5 bases, J lost 4 bases, and 8 bases lay in between. Germline CDR1 MGHRA, CDR2 YSYEKL. The CDR3 spells CASSYGPTEAFF. The CDR3 DNA is TGCGCCAGCAGCTACGGGCCCACTGAAGCTTTCTTT.

The V gene is TRBV6-5, the J gene TRBJ2-1; D might be TRBD1 (6 bases). V gave up 1 base and J gave up 7 bases, with 11 bases separating them. Germline values: CDR1 MNHEY, CDR2 SVGAGI. This CDR3 has 14 residues. The CDR3 DNA reads as TGTGCCAGCAGTTACTTCTTAGGGGGTAATGAGCAGTTCTTC. It specifies CASSYFLGGNEQFF.

The chain joins TRBV14 to TRBJ2-3; D uncertain. This CDR3 region has 12 residues. V lost 0 bases, J lost 7 bases, and 5 bases lay in between. CDR1 and CDR2 (germline): SGHDN, FVKESK. The CDR3 reads CASSQDSNTQYF. CDR3 nucleotides: TGTGCCAGCAGCCAAGATTCGAATACGCAGTATTTT.

CDR3 bases: TGTGCCAGCAGCTTAGTGCTAAACACCGGGGAGCTGTTTTTT. It translates to CASSLVLNTGELFF. This chain links TRBV7-6 with TRBJ2-2; D remains ambiguous. This CDR3 has 14 amino acids. The V and J ends lost 1 base and 2 bases respectively, with 5 bases between them. From germline, CDR1 is SGHVS and CDR2 FNYEAQ. Full variable domain (outside the CDR3, taken from reference TRBV7-6 and TRBJ2-2): GAGVSQSPRYKVTKRGQDVALRCDPISGHVSLYWYRQALGQGPEFLTYFNYEAQQDKSGLPNDRFSAERPEGSISTLTIQRTEQRDSAMYRCASSLVLNTGELFFGEGSRLTVL.

J is TRBJ2-1 and V is TRBV6-2 or TRBV6-3; 13 bases map to TRBD2. With V trimmed by 6 bases and J by 8 bases, 10 bases remained unmatched. Germline-derived CDR1 and CDR2 are MNHEY and SVGEGT. The CDR3 runs 16 residues. The CDR3, as DNA: TGTGCCAGCAGATCCCTTACTAGCGGGGGGGCCCATGAGCAGTTCTTC. This translates into CASRSLTSGGAHEQFF.

The chain combines TRBV9 with TRBJ1-1; D unresolved. V shed 0 bases and J shed 8 bases, with 14 bases lying between them. Germline lookup yields CDR1 SGDLS and CDR2 YYNGEE. The CDR3 is 14 amino acids. The CDR3 DNA is TGTGCCAGCAGCGTAGATTGGGTTTCGGCCGAAGCTTTCTTT. Its translation is CASSVDWVSAEAFF.

The chain is built from TRBV4-1 and TRBJ2-3; D ambiguous. The length of the CDR3 is 12 residues. Germline V gives CDR1 MGHRA, CDR2 YSYEKL. Trimming removed 2 bases at V and 3 bases at J, with 3 bases between. CDR3 region: CASSQFTDTQYF. CDR3 nucleotides: TGCGCCAGCAGCCAATTTACAGATACGCAGTATTTT.

This clonotype was found a few times. The genes are TRBV5-6 and TRBJ1-1; TRBD1 is a possible D gene (6 bases). Trimming took off 0 bases at V and 4 bases at J, with 16 bases between the two ends. Germline values: CDR1 SGHDT, CDR2 YYEEEE. This CDR3 comprises 16 residues. CDR3 DNA: TGTGCCAGCAGCTTGGCCTACAGGGAAGAGGGCACTGAAGCTTTCTTT. Protein sequence: CASSLAYREEGTEAFF.

This sequence joins TRBV29-1 and TRBJ2-2; D is undetermined. CDR3 length: 17 amino acids. Germline lookup yields CDR1 SQVTM and CDR2 ANQGSEA. V was shortened by 5 bases and J by 4 bases, with 23 bases between the two germline ends. This CDR3 reads CSVLLPKDTFSTGELFF. The CDR3 DNA sequence: TGCAGCGTTCTACTCCCCAAAGACACTTTTTCCACCGGGGAGCTGTTTTTT.

The rearrangement links TRBV27 to TRBJ1-1; D gene uncertain. Germline V gene lookup returns CDR1 MNHEY and CDR2 SMNVEV (reference sequence). The CDR3 runs to 13 residues. V lost 2 bases to trimming and J lost 8 bases, with 12 bases between them. The CDR3 sequence is CASSLVGSVEAFF. CDR3 DNA: TGTGCCAGCAGTTTAGTCGGTAGCGTGGAAGCTTTCTTT.

This rearrangement joins TRBV7-9 to TRBJ2-5; no firm D call. With 5 bases removed from V and 4 bases from J, the gap between germline ends came to 14 bases. The CDR3 length is 14 residues. Germline V CDR1 and CDR2: SEHNR, FQNEAQ (reference sequence). The CDR3 DNA is TGTGCCAGCAGCCCAAGGAATCAAGGAGAGACCCAGTACTTC. Translation gives CASSPRNQGETQYF. Full variable domain (missing parts from reference TRBV7-9 and TRBJ2-5): DTGVSQNPRHKITKRGQNVTFRCDPISEHNRLYWYRQTLGQGPEFLTYFQNEAQLEKSRLLSDRFSAERPKGSFSTLEIQRTEQGDSAMYLCASSPRNQGETQYFGPGTRLLVL.

The chain is built from TRBV12-3 or TRBV12-4 and TRBJ2-3; the match to TRBD2 covers 12 bases. Trimming took 5 bases from V and 1 from J; bases not matched to a gene: 7. The CDR3 extends over 17 amino acids. CDR3 amino acids: CASSAFLAGGRTDTQYF. Written as DNA, the CDR3 is TGTGCCAGCAGTGCGTTTCTAGCGGGGGGGCGCACAGATACGCAGTATTTT.

This rearrangement joins TRBV29-1 to TRBJ2-1, with 8 bases that match TRBD1. The V segment lost 7 bases and the J segment 7 bases; nucleotides outside the gene matches: 6. The CDR3 spans 12 residues. Germline lookup yields CDR1 SQVTM and CDR2 ANQGSEA. This CDR3 is CSARTGRNEQFF. The DNA of the CDR3 is TGCAGCGCTCGGACAGGGCGGAATGAGCAGTTCTTC.

The V call is TRBV7-8, the J call TRBJ2-5; 10 bases fit TRBD1. Trimming cost V 5 bases and J 7 bases; bases outside gene matches: 10. Per germline, CDR1 SGHVS and CDR2 FQNEAQ. CDR3 length equals 15 residues. The CDR3: CASSPHRDRGGTQYF. CDR3 DNA: TGTGCCAGCAGCCCGCACCGGGACAGGGGCGGGACCCAGTACTTC.

The rearrangement joins TRBV20-1 to TRBJ1-1; D uncertain. Germline V gives CDR1 DFQATT, CDR2 SNEGSKA (reference sequence). The V gene lost 1 base and the J gene lost 3 bases, with 15 bases spanning the gap. The length of the CDR3 is 15 residues. CDR3 nucleotides: TGCAGTGCTAGAGGCTTGGTCCTCGCGGACACTGAAGCTTTCTTT. Protein product: CSARGLVLADTEAFF.

This clonotype was observed once. V usage is TRBV7-9 and J usage is TRBJ1-1, with D possibly matching TRBD1 (5 bases). This CDR3 spans 13 amino acids. Looked up from germline, CDR1 is SEHNR and CDR2 is FQNEAQ (reference sequence). V gave up 7 bases and J gave up 7 bases, with 16 bases separating them. The CDR3 loop is CASTSPGTDEAFF. The CDR3 coding sequence is TGTGCCAGCACCTCCCCGGGGACCGATGAAGCTTTCTTT. Full variable domain (rest looked up from reference TRBV7-9 and TRBJ1-1): DTGVSQNPRHKITKRGQNVTFRCDPISEHNRLYWYRQTLGQGPEFLTYFQNEAQLEKSRLLSDRFSAERPKGSFSTLEIQRTEQGDSAMYLCASTSPGTDEAFFGQGTRLTVV.

V gene TRBV20-1 combines with J gene TRBJ2-7; D call uncertain. Germline V CDR1 and CDR2: DFQATT, SNEGSKA (reference sequence). The CDR3 is made up of 15 amino acids. V was clipped by 6 bases and J by 0 bases, with 18 bases between them. The DNA of the CDR3 is TGCAGTGCCTCAACCGCGGAGTCGGGCTCCTACGAGCAGTACTTC. It yields the protein CSASTAESGSYEQYF.

This clonotype was counted once. Here the CDR3 reads CATSPPDTGELFF. CDR3 DNA: TGTGCCACCAGCCCACCCGATACCGGGGAGCTGTTTTTT. The V and J genes are TRBV15 and TRBJ2-2; D remains unclear. Germline V gene lookup returns CDR1 LNHNV and CDR2 YYDKDF (reference sequence). V lost 5 bases and J 5 bases, leaving 9 bases between the germline ends. The CDR3 covers 13 residues.

The chain is built from TRBV4-3 and TRBJ1-6; D ambiguous. The CDR3 totals 15 residues. Germline CDR1 is LGHNA and CDR2 is YSLEER. Deletions cut 0 bases from V and 5 bases from J, with 8 bases between. CDR3 residues: CASSQEGRDNSPLHF. The CDR3 nucleotides are TGCGCCAGCAGCCAAGAGGGGAGAGATAATTCACCCCTCCACTTT.

This sequence joins TRBV7-8 and TRBJ2-7, with D unresolved. Trimming shortened V by 1 base and J by 3 bases, and 13 bases separated the two germline ends. The CDR3 is made up of 15 amino acids. Germline values: CDR1 SGHVS, CDR2 FQNEAQ. CDR3 DNA sequence: TGTGCCAGCAGCTTAGAAAGGCCAGTGAACTACGAGCAGTACTTC. This translates into CASSLERPVNYEQYF.

CDR3 coding DNA: TGTGCCAGCAGCCAAGTACGGGGATCTAATTCACCCCTCCACTTT. Encoded protein: CASSQVRGSNSPLHF. The V gene is TRBV14, the J gene TRBJ1-6; D is undetermined. Trimming pared 1 base from V and 6 bases from J, leaving 10 bases between. CDR3 size: 15 residues. The germline V gene encodes CDR1 SGHDN and CDR2 FVKESK.